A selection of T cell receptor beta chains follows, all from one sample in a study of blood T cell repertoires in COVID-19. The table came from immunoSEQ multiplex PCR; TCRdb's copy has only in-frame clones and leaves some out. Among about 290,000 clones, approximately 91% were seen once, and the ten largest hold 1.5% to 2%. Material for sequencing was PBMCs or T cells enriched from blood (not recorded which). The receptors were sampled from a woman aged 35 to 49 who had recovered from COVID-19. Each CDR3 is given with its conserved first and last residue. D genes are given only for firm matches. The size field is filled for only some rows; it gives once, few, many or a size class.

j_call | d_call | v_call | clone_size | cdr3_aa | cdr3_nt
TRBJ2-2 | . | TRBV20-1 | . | CSASGEGRVTGELFF | TGCAGTGCTAGTGGAGAGGGAAGGGTAACCGGGGAGCTGTTTTTT
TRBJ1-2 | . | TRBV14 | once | CASSPDKFYGYTF | TGTGCCAGCAGCCCTGACAAATTCTATGGCTACACCTTC
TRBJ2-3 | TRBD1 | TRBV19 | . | CASSDRGGRTDTQYF | TGTGCCAGTAGTGACAGGGGCGGTCGGACAGATACGCAGTATTTT
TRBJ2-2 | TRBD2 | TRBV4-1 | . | CASSQGGRRVNTGELFF | TGCGCCAGCAGCCAGGGGGGGAGGAGAGTGAACACCGGGGAGCTGTTTTTT
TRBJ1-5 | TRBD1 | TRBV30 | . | CAWSIKTGGPNQPQHF | TGTGCCTGGAGTATTAAGACAGGGGGACCGAATCAGCCCCAGCATTTT
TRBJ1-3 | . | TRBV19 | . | CASSPGQLDRNTIYF | TGTGCCAGTAGCCCAGGACAGCTTGATAGAAACACCATATATTTT
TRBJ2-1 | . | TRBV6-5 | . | CASRAGYGYNEQFF | TGTGCCAGCAGGGCAGGGTATGGGTACAATGAGCAGTTCTTC
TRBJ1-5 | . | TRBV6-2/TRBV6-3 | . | CASSSPGVRPQHF | TGTGCCAGCAGTTCCCCCGGAGTGCGTCCCCAGCATTTT
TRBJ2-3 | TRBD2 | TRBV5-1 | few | CASSPSGTRADTQYF | TGCGCCAGCTCCCCTAGCGGGACTCGGGCAGATACGCAGTATTTT
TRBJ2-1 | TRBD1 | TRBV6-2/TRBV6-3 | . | CASSHRGYNEQFF | TGTGCCAGCAGTCACAGGGGTTACAATGAGCAGTTCTTC
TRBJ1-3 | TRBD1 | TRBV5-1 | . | CASSSAGTVDGNTIYF | TGCGCCAGCAGCTCAGCCGGGACAGTAGATGGAAACACCATATATTTT
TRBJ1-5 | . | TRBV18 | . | CASSRDRNQPQHF | TGTGCCAGCTCACGAGACAGGAATCAGCCCCAGCATTTT
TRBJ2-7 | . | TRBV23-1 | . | CASSQWNSPLYEQYF | TGCGCCAGCAGTCAATGGAACAGTCCCTTATACGAGCAGTACTTC
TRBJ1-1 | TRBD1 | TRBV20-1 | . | CSASRGTEAFF | TGCAGTGCTAGCAGGGGGACTGAAGCTTTCTTT
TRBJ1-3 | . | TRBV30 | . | CAWSGTVGNTIYF | TGTGCCTGGAGTGGAACAGTTGGAAACACCATATATTTT
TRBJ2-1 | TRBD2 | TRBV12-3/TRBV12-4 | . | CASTGGPGNEQFF | TGTGCCAGCACGGGAGGGCCTGGGAATGAGCAGTTCTTC
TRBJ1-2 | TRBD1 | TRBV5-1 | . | CASSLGQGAIVYTF | TGCGCCAGCAGCTTGGGACAGGGGGCGATTGTCTACACCTTC
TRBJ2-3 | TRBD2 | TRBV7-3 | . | CASSFLAGGPGDTQYF | TGTGCCAGCAGCTTCTTAGCGGGGGGGCCAGGAGATACGCAGTATTTT
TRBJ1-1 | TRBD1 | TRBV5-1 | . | CASSSAAGTGFEAFF | TGCGCCAGCAGCTCCGCCGCGGGGACAGGGTTTGAAGCTTTCTTT
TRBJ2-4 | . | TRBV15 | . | CATSFDTKNIQYF | TGTGCCACCAGCTTCGACACCAAAAACATTCAGTACTTC
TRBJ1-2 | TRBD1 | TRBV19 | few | CASSTTGVRIYGYTF | TGTGCCAGTAGCACGACAGGGGTAAGGATCTATGGCTACACCTTC
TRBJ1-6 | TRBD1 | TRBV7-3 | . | CASSREGTANSPLHF | TGTGCCAGCAGCCGAGAGGGGACAGCGAATTCACCCCTCCACTTT